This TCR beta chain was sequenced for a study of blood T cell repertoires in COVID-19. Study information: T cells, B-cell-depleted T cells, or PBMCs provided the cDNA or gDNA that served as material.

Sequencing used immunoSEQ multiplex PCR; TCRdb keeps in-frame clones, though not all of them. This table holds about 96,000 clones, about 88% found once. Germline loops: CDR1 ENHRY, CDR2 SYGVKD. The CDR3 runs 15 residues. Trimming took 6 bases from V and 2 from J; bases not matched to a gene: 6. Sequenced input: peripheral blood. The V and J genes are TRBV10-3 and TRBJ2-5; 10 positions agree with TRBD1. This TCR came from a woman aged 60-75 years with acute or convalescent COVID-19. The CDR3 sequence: CAISWDRGSQETQYF. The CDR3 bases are TGTGCCATCAGCTGGGACAGGGGTTCTCAAGAGACCCAGTACTTC.